This T cell receptor beta chain was sequenced in a study of T cells in Graves' hyperthyroidism and ophthalmopathy. Study findings and constraints: Ophthalmopathy was distinguished from stable hyperthyroidism by 13 V-J signatures.

Germline values: CDR1 MNHNY, CDR2 SVGAGI (reference sequence). The CDR3 runs 13 residues. Using RNA transcripts as the source, TCR beta CDR3 regions were amplified. RT-PCR in the first round (using the HTBI primer set) targeted the TCR CDR3. TCRdb processed the multiplex PCR reads anew with MiXCR; each CDR3 protein has one entry. The sample has hundreds of thousands of distinct CDR3 sequences, roughly a quarter seen once. This clonotype was detected many times. The antigen is not known. Germline and junction disagree at one end, which may indicate a read error. In the ophthalmopathy cohort, Clinical Activity Score was at least 3, NOSPECS grade at least 4, and duration under 3 months. Fresh peripheral blood, about 9.9 ml, yielded the PBMCs.

The TCR originated in a woman aged 25 to 39 with Graves' ophthalmopathy. What was sequenced was blood. V gene TRBV6-6 combines with J gene TRBJ1-1; D might be TRBD1 (5 bases). Here the CDR3 DNA reads TGTGCCAGCAGTTACAGGGGTTTGGCTGAGGCTTTCTTT. Protein product: CASSYRGLAEAFF.